This record looks at one TCR beta chain sequence and its context. What it binds is unknown. Sort purity for all populations was recorded as exceeding 98%. The sample comes from a study of beta chain features in type 1 diabetes. Background on the study: In all, around 100 million sorted cells from all samples were analyzed. Study results and limitations: Patients with Type 1 diabetes showed moderately but significantly shorter TCRB CDR3s in all four CD4+ subsets.

The V end was cut by 0 bases, the J end by 0 bases, with 8 bases between. Germline V gene sequence: CDR1 SGHRS, CDR2 YFSETQ. The CDR3 spans 15 residues. Reverse transcribing all isolated RNA meant expressed TCRB transcripts were sequenced. Sequencing used immunoSEQ multiplex PCR; TCRdb keeps in-frame clones, though not all of them. The data hold some 640,000 clones, with over 11% observed a single time. The source of this sequence is a man aged 18 to 30 with type 1 diabetes. The chain joins TRBV5-1 to TRBJ2-3; D possibly corresponds to TRBD1 (5 bases). Sequencing was carried out using naive CD4+ T cells from blood. The CDR3 DNA reads TGCGCCAGCAGCTTGGGACAGTCAAGCACAGATACGCAGTATTTT. Protein product: CASSLGQSSTDTQYF.